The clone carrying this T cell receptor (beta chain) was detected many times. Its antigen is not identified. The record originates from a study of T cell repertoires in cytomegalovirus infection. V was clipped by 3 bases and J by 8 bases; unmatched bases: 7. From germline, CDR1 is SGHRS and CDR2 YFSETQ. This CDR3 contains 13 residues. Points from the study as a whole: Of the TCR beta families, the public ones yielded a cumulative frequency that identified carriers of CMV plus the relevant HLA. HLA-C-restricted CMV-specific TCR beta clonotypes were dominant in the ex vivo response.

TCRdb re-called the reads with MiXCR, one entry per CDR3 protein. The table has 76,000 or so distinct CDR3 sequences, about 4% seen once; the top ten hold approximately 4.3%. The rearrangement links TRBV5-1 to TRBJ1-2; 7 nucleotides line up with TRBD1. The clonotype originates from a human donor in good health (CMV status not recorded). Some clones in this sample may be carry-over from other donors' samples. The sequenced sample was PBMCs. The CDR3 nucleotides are TGCGCCAGCAGCTCCGGGGACAGAGACGGCTACACCTTC. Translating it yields CASSSGDRDGYTF.